Below are 22 T cell receptor beta chains sequenced from a single sample in a study of cytomegalovirus exposure and HLA in healthy donors. Amplification used 60 Vbeta primers and 13 Jbeta primers. TCRdb keeps only in-frame clones here, not all; method: immunoSEQ multiplex PCR. The data contain roughly 180,000 clones, roughly 80% of them seen just once; the ten biggest clones take up 6% to 7.5%. What was sequenced was PBMCs. These receptors were taken from a man aged 25-40 years in good health and CMV-seropositive.

The J gene is TRBJ2-7, the V gene TRBV7-9; a possible D gene is TRBD2 (5 bases). Trimming pared 1 base from V and 2 bases from J, leaving 9 bases between. The CDR3 is 14 amino acids. CDR1 is SEHNR, CDR2 FQNEAQ, per germline (reference sequence). The CDR3 protein is CASSLGGLTYEQYF. The CDR3 coding sequence is TGTGCCAGCAGCTTAGGCGGGTTGACCTACGAGCAGTACTTC.

The V and J genes are TRBV27 and TRBJ2-7; D is perhaps TRBD1 (6 bases). CDR1 and CDR2 (germline): MNHEY, SMNVEV (reference sequence). Trimming removed 0 bases from V and 5 bases from J, with 8 bases in between. The CDR3 consists of 13 residues. CDR3: CASSLSSGDEQYF. The DNA for the CDR3 is TGTGCCAGCAGTTTATCGTCAGGGGACGAGCAGTACTTC.

V and J are TRBV10-1 and TRBJ1-2; possibly TRBD1 for D (5 bases). V lost 0 bases, J lost 4 bases, and 12 bases lay in between. The CDR3 consists of 15 residues. Per the germline V gene, CDR1 is WNHNN and CDR2 is SYGVQD (reference sequence). The CDR3 DNA follows: TGCGCCAGCAGTGAGTCGTCGGACAACCTCTATGGCTACACCTTC. This encodes CASSESSDNLYGYTF.

This clone was recorded a few times. This sequence joins TRBV7-2 and TRBJ2-1; 9 bases are a match to TRBD2. The CDR3 runs to 15 residues. The J segment lost 9 bases and the V segment lost 5 bases, leaving 11 bases of the junction unmatched. In germline, CDR1 is SGHTA, CDR2 FQGNSA. The CDR3 loop reads CASSRVAGGPVEQFF. The CDR3 coding sequence is TGTGCCAGCAGCCGCGTGGCGGGGGGGCCTGTTGAGCAGTTCTTC.

In the case of this clone: This same CDR3 is encoded by further DNA sequences in the sample. The chain carries TRBV2 and TRBJ2-7; TRBD2 agrees at 9 bases. This CDR3 has 12 residues. With V trimmed by 6 bases and J by 5 bases, 2 bases remained unmatched. In germline, CDR1 is SNHLY, CDR2 FYNNEI. This CDR3 is CASRSSGNEQYF. For the CDR3, the DNA is TGTGCCAGCAGGTCTAGCGGGAACGAGCAGTACTTC.

The chain links TRBV28 to TRBJ2-3, with 8 bases that match TRBD1. The CDR3 loop spans 17 amino acids. The V gene's germline CDR1 is MDHEN and CDR2 SYDVKM. V was pared by 7 bases and J by 3 bases, with 15 bases of the junction left unmatched. CDR3 loop: CASTAARQGKGTDTQYF. DNA of the CDR3: TGTGCCAGCACTGCAGCTAGACAGGGGAAGGGTACAGATACGCAGTATTTT.

This clone was recorded a few times. The chain links TRBV30 to TRBJ1-1; the match to TRBD1 covers 7 bases. This CDR3 contains 14 residues. V was clipped by 4 bases and J by 2 bases; unmatched bases: 7. CDR1 GTSNPN and CDR2 SVGIG come from the germline V gene (reference sequence). CDR3 nucleotides: TGTGCCTGGACCGTGGGACAGCCAAACACTGAAGCTTTCTTT. Residues: CAWTVGQPNTEAFF. Complete variable domain (other parts from reference TRBV30 and TRBJ1-1): SQTIHQWPATLVQPVGSPLSLECTVEGTSNPNLYWYRQAAGRGLQLLFYSVGIGQISSEVPQNLSASRPQDRQFILSSKKLLLSDSGFYLCAWTVGQPNTEAFFGQGTRLTVV.

The gene calls are TRBV6-6 and TRBJ2-2; no clear D. Per germline, CDR1 MNHNY and CDR2 SVGAGI (reference sequence). Trimming pared 7 bases from V and 4 bases from J, leaving 13 bases between. CDR3 length: 14 amino acids. The chain's CDR3 is CASTRDLSTGELFF. In DNA, the CDR3 is TGTGCCAGCACCCGCGATCTGAGCACCGGGGAGCTGTTTTTT.

V and J are TRBV4-1 and TRBJ2-7; TRBD1 matches 11 bases. CDR3 length: 14 residues. Per germline, CDR1 MGHRA and CDR2 YSYEKL. With V trimmed by 8 bases and J by 4 bases, 7 bases remained unmatched. CDR3 in DNA: TGCGCCAGCGCACCTGGACAGGGGGCTTACGAGCAGTACTTC. Translating gives CASAPGQGAYEQYF.

V gene TRBV11-2 combines with J gene TRBJ1-4; weak D call: TRBD1 (5 bases). The CDR3 runs to 13 residues. The germline V and J ends were trimmed by 11 bases and 4 bases, with 14 bases remaining between them. The V gene's germline CDR1 is SGHAT and CDR2 FQNNGV. The CDR3 region is CASEQADNEKLFF. In DNA, the CDR3 is TGTGCCTCAGAACAGGCCGATAATGAAAAACTGTTTTTT.

The count of this clone is one. The chain combines TRBV28 with TRBJ2-3; possibly TRBD1 for D (6 bases). The CDR3 length is 17 residues. V lost 5 bases and J lost 6, with 24 bases in between. CDR1 is MDHEN and CDR2 is SYDVKM in the germline V gene. CDR3 coding DNA: TGTGCCAGCAGTCCGGGGAGATGGGAACAGGGTCTGGATACGCAGTATTTT. It is translated as CASSPGRWEQGLDTQYF.

The CDR3 DNA reads as TGTGCCAGCAGTTACGGCGGATTTGGCCCTTACACCTTC. Its protein is CASSYGGFGPYTF. V usage is TRBV6-5 and J usage is TRBJ1-2; D gene unclear. Trimming took off 2 bases at V and 11 bases at J, with 15 bases between the two ends. CDR1 and CDR2 (germline): MNHEY, SVGAGI. The CDR3 is made up of 13 amino acids.

The chain joins TRBV7-6 to TRBJ1-1; TRBD1 aligns across 7 bases. Trimming cost V 5 bases and J 2 bases; bases outside gene matches: 8. Germline V CDR1 and CDR2: SGHVS, FNYEAQ. This CDR3 is built from 15 residues. In DNA, the CDR3 is TGTGCCAGCAGCGTAACAGGGGTCCCTAACACTGAAGCTTTCTTT. Its translation is CASSVTGVPNTEAFF.

This clone has just one count. The rearrangement links TRBV19 to TRBJ2-6, with 8 bases matching TRBD1. CDR1 is LNHDA and CDR2 is SQIVND in the germline V gene (reference sequence). V lost 4 bases to trimming and J lost 2 bases; unmatched junction nucleotides: 1. The CDR3 extends over 15 amino acids. CDR3 sequence: CASSTRGPGANVLTF. The CDR3 DNA reads TGTGCCAGTAGTACCAGGGGGCCTGGGGCCAACGTCCTGACTTTC.

The chain employs TRBV7-8 and TRBJ2-2, with a weak D call TRBD2 (6 bases). V shed 5 bases and J shed 15 bases, with 25 bases lying between them. Germline V CDR1 and CDR2: SGHVS, FQNEAQ. The CDR3 contains 15 residues. The CDR3: CASSLMRVGSSVVFF. In DNA, the CDR3 is TGTGCCAGCAGCCTAATGAGGGTCGGGAGCTCGGTGGTGTTTTTT.

The rearrangement links TRBV5-4 to TRBJ2-1; perhaps TRBD1 as D (5 bases). Germline V CDR1 and CDR2: SGHNT, YYREEE (reference sequence). Trimming removed 0 bases at V and 9 bases at J, with 10 bases between. The CDR3 has 13 residues. The CDR3 DNA reads TGTGCCAGCAGCTTGGGTGTGGGGCGTGAGCAGTTCTTC. This encodes CASSLGVGREQFF.

This sequence joins TRBV29-1 and TRBJ1-6; a possible D gene is TRBD1 (5 bases). Between the trimmed V and J ends, which lost 4 bases and 7 bases, there was a span of 14 bases. The CDR3 contains 14 residues. Germline lookup yields CDR1 SQVTM and CDR2 ANQGSEA. The CDR3 here is CSVVTGGANSPLHF. CDR3 nucleotide sequence: TGCAGCGTTGTAACGGGGGGTGCGAATTCACCCCTCCACTTT.

In its sample, this clone was seen once. The CDR3 region is CASTMNRGTLEAFF. The CDR3 nucleotides read TGTGCCAGTACCATGAACAGGGGAACCCTTGAAGCTTTCTTT. The rearrangement links TRBV19 to TRBJ1-1; 7 nucleotides match TRBD1. CDR1 is LNHDA, CDR2 SQIVND, per germline (reference sequence). Trimming removed 7 bases from V and 7 bases from J; junction bases left unmatched: 12. The CDR3 extends over 14 amino acids.

This clone appeared once. V gene TRBV10-3 combines with J gene TRBJ1-6; 9 bases match TRBD1. This CDR3 is built from 15 residues. Germline assignment: CDR1 ENHRY and CDR2 SYGVKD. The V segment lost 7 bases and the J segment 9 bases; nucleotides outside the gene matches: 10. CDR3 protein: CAITQGGTGTSPLHF. The DNA of the CDR3 is TGTGCCATCACCCAGGGAGGGACAGGGACTTCACCCCTCCACTTT.

V and J are TRBV5-1 and TRBJ2-3, with 9 nucleotides matching TRBD1. V shed 7 bases and J 3 bases; nucleotides not matched to a gene: 6. The V gene's germline CDR1 is SGHRS and CDR2 YFSETQ. The CDR3 has 14 amino acids. The CDR3 region has the DNA TGCGCCAGCGCCAATGGACAGGGGACAGATACGCAGTATTTT. Translation: CASANGQGTDTQYF.

This clone has only one observation. In DNA form, the CDR3 reads TGTGCCAGCAGTTTATGGGGGGGGCTGGACACCGGGGAGCTGTTTTTT. Its protein product is CASSLWGGLDTGELFF. J is TRBJ2-2 and V is TRBV28, with D tentatively TRBD2 (7 bases). V shed 0 bases and J shed 3 bases, with 11 bases lying between them. The CDR3 totals 16 residues. CDR1 is MDHEN, CDR2 SYDVKM, per germline.

This clone was seen more than once but under ten times. The chain couples TRBV5-1 to TRBJ2-5; 8 bases fit TRBD1. This CDR3 is built from 15 residues. Germline V gene sequence: CDR1 SGHRS, CDR2 YFSETQ. V shed 3 bases, J shed 2 bases, and the junction held 6 bases outside the gene matches. The CDR3 nucleotides read TGCGCCAGCAGCTCCCGGGACAGGCGACAAGAGACCCAGTACTTC. Translation: CASSSRDRRQETQYF.